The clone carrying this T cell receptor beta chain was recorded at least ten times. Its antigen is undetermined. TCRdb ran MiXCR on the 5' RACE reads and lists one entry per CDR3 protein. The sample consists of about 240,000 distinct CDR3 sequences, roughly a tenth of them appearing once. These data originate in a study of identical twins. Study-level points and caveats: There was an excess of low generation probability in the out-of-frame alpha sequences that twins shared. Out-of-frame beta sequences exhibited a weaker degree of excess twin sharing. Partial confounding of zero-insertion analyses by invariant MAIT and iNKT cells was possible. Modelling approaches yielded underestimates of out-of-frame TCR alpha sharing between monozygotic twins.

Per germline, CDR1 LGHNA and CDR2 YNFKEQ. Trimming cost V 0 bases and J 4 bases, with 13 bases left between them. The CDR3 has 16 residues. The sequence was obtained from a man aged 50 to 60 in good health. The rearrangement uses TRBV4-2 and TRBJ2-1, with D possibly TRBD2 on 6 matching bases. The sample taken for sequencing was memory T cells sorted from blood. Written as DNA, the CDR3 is TGTGCCAGCAGCCAAGATATGGCGGGGTGGTACAATGAGCAGTTCTTC. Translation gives CASSQDMAGWYNEQFF.